This T cell receptor beta chain appears in the sequencing data of a study of shared clonotypes between healthy human individuals. Data came from immunoSEQ multiplex PCR; TCRdb stores just in-frame clones and leaves some out. The table shows 300,000 to 400,000 clones, with roughly 70% occurring only once. This clone was seen more than once but under ten times. The V and J ends lost 0 bases and 5 bases respectively, with 2 bases between them. Germline CDR1 and CDR2: SGHRS and YFSETQ. This CDR3 comprises 11 residues. The CD4+ fraction was divided into a CD45RA+ naive subset and a CD45RA-negative memory subset.

The V call is TRBV5-1, the J call TRBJ2-5; no clear D. The sample consisted of memory CD4+ T cells sorted from blood. The sample's subset: CD45RA-negative fraction. The source is a man aged 25-45 years in good health. The CDR3 reads CASSLDETQYF. CDR3 DNA sequence: TGCGCCAGCAGCTTGGACGAGACCCAGTACTTC.